This passage covers 31 T cell receptor beta chains from one sample sequenced in a study of cytomegalovirus exposure and HLA in healthy donors (dated by TCRdb to 2017 to 2019). The protocol used for the library was the immunoSEQ multiplex PCR assay. For the multiplex PCR, a mixture combining 60 forward primers for TCR Vbeta segments and 13 reverse primers for TCR Jbeta segments was used. The clones in this table, taken by TCRdb from immuneACCESS, are in-frame only. Not every clone is retained; where verified, under half of the shortfall comes from an unresolved V gene, and the cause of the rest is unknown. The sample includes approximately 160,000 clones, with roughly 87% observed a single time. 4.5% to 6% of the sample rests with the top ten. Sequencing used PBMCs. Source of these receptors: a man aged 30 to 45 in good health and CMV-seropositive.

V gene TRBV5-4 combines with J gene TRBJ2-5; 7 nucleotides align to TRBD2. This CDR3 region has 15 residues. Looked up from germline, CDR1 is SGHNT and CDR2 is YYREEE (reference sequence). The trim removed 0 bases at V and 4 bases at J, leaving 6 bases unmatched. This CDR3 reads CASSLGGGSGETQYF. In DNA, the CDR3 is TGTGCCAGCAGCTTGGGCGGGGGTTCGGGAGAGACCCAGTACTTC.

J is TRBJ2-2 and V is TRBV7-2, with TRBD1 matching 10 bases. The J segment lost 8 bases and the V segment lost 4 bases, leaving 10 bases of the junction unmatched. This CDR3 spans 16 amino acids. Germline lookup yields CDR1 SGHTA and CDR2 FQGNSA. The CDR3 DNA reads TGTGCCAGCAGCTATATGTGGGACAGGGGAGGGGGGGAGCTGTTTTTT. Its protein product is CASSYMWDRGGGELFF.

This chain connects TRBV28 to TRBJ1-1; 9 nucleotides agree with TRBD1. This CDR3 is 17 amino acids long. V shed 6 bases, J shed 0 bases, and the junction held 11 bases outside the gene matches. CDR1 and CDR2 from the germline V gene are MDHEN and SYDVKM. The CDR3 loop reads CASSPPRQGVMNTEAFF. The CDR3 DNA sequence: TGTGCCAGCAGCCCTCCCCGACAGGGGGTTATGAACACTGAAGCTTTCTTT.

The J gene is TRBJ1-1, the V gene TRBV6-1; possibly TRBD1 for D (6 bases). The CDR3 is made up of 15 amino acids. Germline V lookup: CDR1 MNHNS, CDR2 SASEGT. V was clipped by 9 bases and J by 7 bases, with 24 bases between them. This CDR3 reads CASWGGGAGALEAFF. The CDR3 nucleotides read TGTGCCAGTTGGGGGGGAGGGGCAGGGGCCCTTGAAGCTTTCTTT.

On this clone: A read error may account for a junction end that differs from germline. The chain couples TRBV7-9 to TRBJ2-6; 7 bases agree with TRBD1. CDR3 length: 16 residues. Germline V gene sequence: CDR1 SEHNR, CDR2 FQNEAQ (reference sequence). The CDR3 region is CASSRGTAYGANGLTF. The CDR3 DNA is TGTGCCAGCAGCCGAGGGACAGCTTATGGGGCCAACGGCCTGACTTTC.

The chain couples TRBV18 to TRBJ1-1; D gene uncertain. The CDR3 runs to 15 residues. Per the germline V gene, CDR1 is KGHSH and CDR2 is LQKENI. V shed 3 bases and J shed 3 bases, with 14 bases lying between them. CDR3 amino acids: CASSPVEGLDTEAFF. The CDR3, as DNA: TGTGCCAGCTCACCGGTGGAGGGCCTGGACACTGAAGCTTTCTTT.

CDR3 amino acids: CASSVDGTSGNIQYF. The CDR3 region has the DNA TGTGCCAGCAGCGTCGATGGGACTAGCGGAAACATTCAGTACTTC. The chain is built from TRBV9 and TRBJ2-4; 11 bases match TRBD2. Per the germline V gene, CDR1 is SGDLS and CDR2 is YYNGEE. This CDR3 has 15 residues. With V trimmed by 2 bases and J by 6 bases, 4 bases remained unmatched.

This clone was counted only a few times. At one end the junction does not follow the germline gene, possibly because of a read error. The chain carries TRBV28 and TRBJ2-1; 8 nucleotides match TRBD2. Germline CDR1 and CDR2: MDHEN and SYDVKM. The CDR3 loop spans 12 amino acids. The CDR3 sequence: CASSTRTSRHLF. The CDR3 DNA reads as TGTGCCAGCAGTACTCGGACTAGCCGACACCTCTTC.

This chain links TRBV4-1 with TRBJ1-2; weak D call: TRBD1 (5 bases). The CDR3 totals 14 residues. Germline-derived CDR1 and CDR2 are MGHRA and YSYEKL. V dropped 3 bases and J dropped 4 bases, with 12 bases sitting between them. For the CDR3, the DNA is TGCGCCAGCAGCCACCCGACAGTTTCCTATGGCTACACCTTC. Translation gives CASSHPTVSYGYTF.

The chain is built from TRBV28 and TRBJ1-3; no firm D call. The length of the CDR3 is 15 residues. V shed 3 bases and J shed 0 bases, with 9 bases lying between them. Germline values: CDR1 MDHEN, CDR2 SYDVKM. Here the CDR3 DNA reads TGTGCCAGCAGTTTTTACAGTCGCTCTGGAAACACCATATATTTT. Translating gives CASSFYSRSGNTIYF.

This clone was observed many times. The chain combines TRBV6-5 with TRBJ2-7, with 9 bases that match TRBD1. Per the germline V gene, CDR1 is MNHEY and CDR2 is SVGAGI. The trim removed 5 bases at V and 6 bases at J, leaving 11 bases unmatched. The CDR3 is 15 residues long. The CDR3 loop reads CASSRPKDRGGEQYF. The CDR3 DNA sequence: TGTGCCAGCAGTCGACCCAAGGACAGGGGAGGCGAGCAGTACTTC.

This clone appeared a single time. The gene calls are TRBV18 and TRBJ1-2, with a possible D match to TRBD1 (5 bases). The CDR3 sequence is 15 residues long. The germline gives CDR1 KGHSH, CDR2 LQKENI. Between the trimmed V and J ends, which lost 1 base and 1 base, there was a span of 10 bases. The CDR3 loop reads CASSPRQSGNYGYTF. The CDR3 DNA reads TGTGCCAGCTCACCACGACAGTCGGGTAACTATGGCTACACCTTC.

The J gene is TRBJ1-1, the V gene TRBV7-9; 7 bases align to TRBD1. J gave up 5 bases and V 1 base, and 13 bases lay outside the gene matches. The germline CDR1 and CDR2 sequences are SEHNR and FQNEAQ (reference sequence). The length of the CDR3 is 17 residues. CDR3 sequence reads: CASSLGRKDRQGTEAFF. In DNA, the CDR3 is TGTGCCAGCAGCTTAGGGAGGAAGGACAGGCAGGGAACTGAAGCTTTCTTT.

This clone occurred many times. The V call is TRBV2, the J call TRBJ1-2, with TRBD1 matching over 9 bases. Per germline, CDR1 SNHLY and CDR2 FYNNEI. The length of the CDR3 is 13 residues. V shed 6 bases and J 4 bases; nucleotides not matched to a gene: 3. CDR3 amino acids: CASRGQGIYGYTF. CDR3 bases: TGTGCCAGCAGGGGACAGGGCATCTATGGCTACACCTTC.

The chain joins TRBV5-1 to TRBJ2-4; weak D call: TRBD1 (6 bases). The CDR3 totals 15 residues. Looked up from germline, CDR1 is SGHRS and CDR2 is YFSETQ. Trimming cost V 7 bases and J 6 bases, with 20 bases left between them. The CDR3 region has the DNA TGCGCCAGCTCTCACGCCGGGGACACCTTAAACATTCAGTACTTC. It specifies CASSHAGDTLNIQYF.

This chain connects TRBV28 to TRBJ2-1; tentative D call: TRBD2 (6 bases). This CDR3 is 14 amino acids long. V shed 1 base and J shed 3 bases, with 7 bases lying between them. Germline CDR1 reads MDHEN; CDR2 reads SYDVKM. The CDR3: CASSLLGLYNEQFF. The DNA for the CDR3 is TGTGCCAGCAGTTTATTGGGACTCTACAATGAGCAGTTCTTC.

This chain uses TRBV6-5 with TRBJ2-7, with D uncertain. Trimming took 2 bases from V and 2 from J, leaving 13 bases between them. From germline, CDR1 is MNHEY and CDR2 SVGAGI. This CDR3 spans 15 amino acids. CDR3 loop: CASSYVPEATYEQYF. In DNA form, the CDR3 reads TGTGCCAGCAGTTACGTCCCCGAGGCGACCTACGAGCAGTACTTC.

The rearrangement links TRBV14 to TRBJ2-1; D is unresolved. CDR1 and CDR2 (germline): SGHDN, FVKESK. CDR3 length: 14 amino acids. The V and J ends lost 0 bases and 5 bases respectively, with 8 bases between them. The CDR3 DNA reads TGTGCCAGCAGCCAAGAACTGAAGAACAATGAGCAGTTCTTC. It specifies CASSQELKNNEQFF.

The chain joins TRBV7-2 to TRBJ2-4; TRBD2 might be the D (6 bases). Germline-derived CDR1 and CDR2 are SGHTA and FQGNSA. Trimming left V 1 base short and J 9 bases short, with 10 bases between. CDR3 length: 13 residues. Written as DNA, the CDR3 is TGTGCCAGCAGCTTAGGACTCGGGGGCATTCAGTACTTC. It codes for CASSLGLGGIQYF.

J is TRBJ2-3 and V is TRBV19, with 7 nucleotides matching TRBD2. The V and J ends lost 3 bases and 2 bases, in that order; junction bases with no gene match: 8. This CDR3 is built from 16 residues. The germline V gene has CDR1 LNHDA and CDR2 SQIVND (reference sequence). The CDR3 nucleotides are TGTGCCAGTAGTATGCCCCGAGCGGGACCCACAGATACGCAGTATTTT. As protein: CASSMPRAGPTDTQYF.

The V and J genes are TRBV5-1 and TRBJ1-6; 9 bases agree with TRBD1. This CDR3 is 15 amino acids long. The V and J ends lost 4 bases and 7 bases, in that order; junction bases with no gene match: 6. CDR1 SGHRS and CDR2 YFSETQ come from the germline V gene. The CDR3 loop is CASSQRGQGNSPLHF. The CDR3 coding sequence is TGCGCCAGCAGCCAGCGAGGACAGGGGAATTCACCCCTCCACTTT. Drawing the rest from reference TRBV5-1 and TRBJ1-6, the complete variable domain is KAGVTQTPRYLIKTRGQQVTLSCSPISGHRSVSWYQQTPGQGLQFLFEYFSETQRNKGNFPGRFSGRQFSNSRSEMNVSTLELGDSALYLCASSQRGQGNSPLHFGNGTRLTVT.

This chain uses TRBV6-5 with TRBJ2-3, with a tentative D call TRBD1 (6 bases). This CDR3 is built from 14 residues. V was shortened by 4 bases and J by 3 bases, with 11 bases between the two germline ends. Per the germline V gene, CDR1 is MNHEY and CDR2 is SVGAGI. The CDR3 bases are TGTGCCAGCAGTTTCTGGACAGATACAGATACGCAGTATTTT. It encodes CASSFWTDTDTQYF.

A remark on this clone: The sample holds other DNA sequences that translate to the same CDR3. The chain combines TRBV9 with TRBJ1-2; no firm D call. This CDR3 has 16 amino acids. Trimming took 4 bases from V and 4 from J, leaving 20 bases between them. Germline V gives CDR1 SGDLS, CDR2 YYNGEE. The CDR3 protein is CASSPRAPGWVYGYTF. The CDR3 nucleotides are TGTGCCAGCAGCCCGCGGGCCCCTGGGTGGGTCTATGGCTACACCTTC.

This chain joins TRBV28 and TRBJ1-5; the match to TRBD1 covers 7 bases. The CDR3 extends over 18 amino acids. Germline V gene lookup returns CDR1 MDHEN and CDR2 SYDVKM. With V trimmed by 4 bases and J by 0 bases, 12 bases remained unmatched. CDR3 residues: CASSWPAEQGHSNQPQHF. CDR3 DNA sequence: TGTGCCAGCAGTTGGCCAGCGGAACAGGGGCATAGCAATCAGCCCCAGCATTTT. Full variable domain (rest looked up from reference TRBV28 and TRBJ1-5): DVKVTQSSRYLVKRTGEKVFLECVQDMDHENMFWYRQDPGLGLRLIYFSYDVKMKEKGDIPEGYSVSREKKERFSLILESASTNQTSMYLCASSWPAEQGHSNQPQHFGDGTRLSIL.

The chain is built from TRBV9 and TRBJ1-2; D is unclear. Germline assignment: CDR1 SGDLS and CDR2 YYNGEE. V lost 0 bases to trimming and J lost 7 bases, with 10 bases between them. The CDR3 has 13 amino acids. The CDR3 region is CASSVDFGSGYTF. CDR3 in DNA: TGTGCCAGCAGCGTAGATTTCGGTTCTGGCTACACCTTC.

This sequence joins TRBV28 and TRBJ1-1, with TRBD1 matching over 8 bases. CDR1 and CDR2 (germline): MDHEN, SYDVKM. The CDR3 runs to 12 residues. The V segment lost 3 bases and the J segment 8 bases; nucleotides outside the gene matches: 2. The CDR3 here is CASSLGDREAFF. The CDR3 DNA is TGTGCCAGCAGTTTGGGGGACAGGGAAGCTTTCTTT.

V is TRBV28 and J is TRBJ1-3; no definite D call. Trimming left V 3 bases short and J 0 bases short, with 9 bases between. This CDR3 comprises 15 residues. From germline, CDR1 is MDHEN and CDR2 SYDVKM. In DNA form, the CDR3 reads TGTGCCAGCAGTTTTGAGGCTTCCTCTGGAAACACCATATATTTT. Translation gives CASSFEASSGNTIYF.

The chain combines TRBV30 with TRBJ2-1; TRBD2 agrees at 11 bases. The germline gives CDR1 GTSNPN, CDR2 SVGIG (reference sequence). CDR3 length equals 14 residues. Trimming took 7 bases from V and 6 from J; bases not matched to a gene: 8. This CDR3 is CAYLAGGLSNEQFF. CDR3 nucleotide sequence: TGTGCCTACCTAGCGGGAGGTTTGTCCAATGAGCAGTTCTTC.

This CDR3 reads CASSQDWLEQYF. DNA of the CDR3: TGTGCCAGCAGCCAAGATTGGCTTGAGCAGTACTTC. The chain links TRBV4-2 to TRBJ2-7, with D uncertain. This CDR3 comprises 12 residues. Between the trimmed V and J ends, which lost 0 bases and 7 bases, there was a span of 7 bases. In germline, CDR1 is LGHNA, CDR2 YNFKEQ.

The table lists this clone with a few counts. The chain links TRBV7-9 to TRBJ2-7; D remains unclear. The CDR3 totals 12 residues. V gave up 2 bases and J gave up 6 bases, with 8 bases separating them. Germline V lookup: CDR1 SEHNR, CDR2 FQNEAQ (reference sequence). CDR3 protein: CASSLPEREQYF. The CDR3 nucleotides are TGTGCCAGCAGCTTACCAGAACGCGAGCAGTACTTC.

Note on this clone: The sample holds other DNA sequences that translate to the same CDR3. The chain uses TRBV28 and TRBJ1-5; D is unresolved. The CDR3 contains 13 residues. Trimming cost V 6 bases and J 2 bases, with 8 bases left between them. Germline assignment: CDR1 MDHEN and CDR2 SYDVKM. CDR3 bases: TGTGCCAGCAGCCCCCCCGGCAATCAGCCCCAGCATTTT. Translating gives CASSPPGNQPQHF.